The clone carrying this T cell receptor (beta chain) was seen at least ten times. Unique molecular identifiers were built into the TCRbeta library. TCRdb re-derived calls from the PCR reads in MiXCR, one entry per CDR3 protein. The table lists roughly 200,000 distinct CDR3 sequences, around 7.7% of them singletons. The sample originates from a study of T-cell reconstitution after alpha-beta-depleted transplantation in children. Trimming took 6 bases from V and 2 from J; bases not matched to a gene: 7. Looked up from germline, CDR1 is SQVTM and CDR2 is ANQGSEA. The CDR3 runs to 14 residues. This receptor was taken from a male patient aged 2 to 10 who had a stem cell transplant for acute myeloid leukemia, so the T cells may come from the graft donor. The material sequenced was PBMCs, mostly from graft donor cells, taken 360 days after TCRalphabeta/CD19-depleted stem cell transplant. The gene calls are TRBV29-1 and TRBJ2-7; TRBD2 matches at 10 bases. The CDR3 is CSVDGLADTYEQYF. The CDR3, as DNA: TGCAGCGTGGATGGACTAGCGGATACCTACGAGCAGTACTTC.